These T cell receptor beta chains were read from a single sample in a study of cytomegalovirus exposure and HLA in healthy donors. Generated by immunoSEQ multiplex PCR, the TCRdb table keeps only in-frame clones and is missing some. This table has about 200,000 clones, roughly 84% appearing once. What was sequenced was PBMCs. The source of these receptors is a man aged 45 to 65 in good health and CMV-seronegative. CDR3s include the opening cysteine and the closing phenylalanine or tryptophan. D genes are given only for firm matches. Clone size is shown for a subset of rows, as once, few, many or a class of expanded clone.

CDR3 DNA: TGTGCCAGCAGCCCCCCGGAGGGCCTCTACAATGAGCAGTTCTTC
CDR3 protein: CASSPPEGLYNEQFF
J gene: TRBJ2-1
clone size: few
V gene: TRBV5-6
D gene: -

CDR3 DNA: TGCGCCAGCAGCGAAACAGGGGGCGCGGGTCAGCCCCAGCATTTT
CDR3 protein: CASSETGGAGQPQHF
J gene: TRBJ1-5
clone size: -
V gene: TRBV5-1
D gene: TRBD1

CDR3 DNA: TGTGCCAGCAGCCGCCTTCTCAGTCAACAAGAGACCCAGTACTTC
CDR3 protein: CASSRLLSQQETQYF
J gene: TRBJ2-5
clone size: -
V gene: TRBV7-8
D gene: -

CDR3 DNA: TGTGCCAGCAGTCCGGGACTAGCGGGCAATGAGCAGTTCTTC
CDR3 protein: CASSPGLAGNEQFF
J gene: TRBJ2-1
clone size: -
V gene: TRBV27
D gene: TRBD2

CDR3 DNA: TGTGCCAGCAGCTTAGAGAAGAGGGAGACGCAGTATTTT
CDR3 protein: CASSLEKRETQYF
J gene: TRBJ2-3
clone size: -
V gene: TRBV7-8
D gene: -

CDR3 DNA: TGTGCCAGCAGTTCGTCGGCCAGGGACACCGGGGAGCTGTTTTTT
CDR3 protein: CASSSSARDTGELFF
J gene: TRBJ2-2
clone size: -
V gene: TRBV28
D gene: -

CDR3 DNA: TGCGCCAGCAGCTCCTCTGGCGGTGAGCAGTTCTTC
CDR3 protein: CASSSSGGEQFF
J gene: TRBJ2-1
clone size: -
V gene: TRBV5-1
D gene: -

CDR3 DNA: TGTGCCAGCAGTTTAGTCCGTTTAGGGACAGGGGTGAACACTGAAGCTTTCTTT
CDR3 protein: CASSLVRLGTGVNTEAFF
J gene: TRBJ1-1
clone size: -
V gene: TRBV28
D gene: TRBD1

CDR3 DNA: TGTGCCAGCCAAAGCGGGGACGAGAATCAGCCCCAGCATTTT
CDR3 protein: CASQSGDENQPQHF
J gene: TRBJ1-5
clone size: -
V gene: TRBV19
D gene: -

CDR3 DNA: TGCAGCGTTGAAGGGCGGGACAATGAGCAGTTCTTC
CDR3 protein: CSVEGRDNEQFF
J gene: TRBJ2-1
clone size: once
V gene: TRBV29-1
D gene: -

CDR3 DNA: TGCGCCAGCAGCCGTGAGGGAGGTTACACTAGCACAGATACGCAGTATTTT
CDR3 protein: CASSREGGYTSTDTQYF
J gene: TRBJ2-3
clone size: -
V gene: TRBV4-1
D gene: -

CDR3 DNA: TGTGCCAGCAGCTCAGAGACTGGGGGCGGCTACGAGCAGTACTTC
CDR3 protein: CASSSETGGGYEQYF
J gene: TRBJ2-7
clone size: once
V gene: TRBV7-6
D gene: -

CDR3 DNA: TGTGCCACCAGCAGAGGGCTCACAGGGGTTAATGAAAAACTGTTTTTT
CDR3 protein: CATSRGLTGVNEKLFF
J gene: TRBJ1-4
clone size: -
V gene: TRBV15
D gene: TRBD1

CDR3 DNA: TGTGCCAGCAGTTACGGGTCCTCCTACGAGCAGTACTTC
CDR3 protein: CASSYGSSYEQYF
J gene: TRBJ2-7
clone size: -
V gene: TRBV7-9
D gene: -

CDR3 DNA: TGTGCCAGCAGCTTAACCGGTCTGGGCCTAGAGACCCAGTACTTC
CDR3 protein: CASSLTGLGLETQYF
J gene: TRBJ2-5
clone size: -
V gene: TRBV7-3
D gene: -

CDR3 DNA: TGTGCCAGCAGCTTAGTACCGGCTAGCGGGAGTCGCAACTTAGAGACCCAGTACTTC
CDR3 protein: CASSLVPASGSRNLETQYF
J gene: TRBJ2-5
clone size: once
V gene: TRBV7-9
D gene: TRBD2